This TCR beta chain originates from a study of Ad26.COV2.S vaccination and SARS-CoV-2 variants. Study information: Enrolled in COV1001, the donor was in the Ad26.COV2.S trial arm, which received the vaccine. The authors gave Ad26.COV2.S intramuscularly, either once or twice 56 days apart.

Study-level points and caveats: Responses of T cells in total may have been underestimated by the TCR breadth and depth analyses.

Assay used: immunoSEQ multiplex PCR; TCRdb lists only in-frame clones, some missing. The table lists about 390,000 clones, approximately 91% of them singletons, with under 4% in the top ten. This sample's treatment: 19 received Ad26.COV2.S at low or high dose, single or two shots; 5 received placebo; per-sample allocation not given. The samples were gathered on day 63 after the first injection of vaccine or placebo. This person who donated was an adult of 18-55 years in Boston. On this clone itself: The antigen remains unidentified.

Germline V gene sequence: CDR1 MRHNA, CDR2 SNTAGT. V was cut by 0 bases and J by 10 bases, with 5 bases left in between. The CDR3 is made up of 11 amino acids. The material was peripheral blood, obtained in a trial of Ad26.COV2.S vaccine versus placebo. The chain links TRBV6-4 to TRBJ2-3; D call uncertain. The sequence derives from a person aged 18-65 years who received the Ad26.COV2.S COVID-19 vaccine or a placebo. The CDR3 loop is CASSDSPAQYF. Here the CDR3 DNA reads TGTGCCAGCAGTGACTCCCCTGCGCAGTATTTT.